One TCR beta chain is described in this entry. Assay: immunoSEQ multiplex PCR; the TCRdb copy retains only in-frame clones and omits some. The sample includes roughly 35,000 clones, around 85% of them seen just once. This sample was taken from a study of a mutant IDH1 vaccine in newly diagnosed glioma. On the study more broadly: Treated patients had a mean age of 40.4 years and a 62.5% male, 37.5% female split.

Stated time point: baseline, week 1 (first vaccination visit). Treatment of the sample: pre-vaccination baseline after standard-of-care therapy. V lost 3 bases to trimming and J lost 3 bases; unmatched junction nucleotides: 11. The CDR3 runs to 16 residues. CDR1 is KGHSH and CDR2 is LQKENI in the germline V gene. The chain combines TRBV18 with TRBJ2-7; the match to TRBD2 covers 7 bases. Specimen: PBMCs, collected from a glioma patient treated with radiotherapy, temozolomide or both. This TCR came from a woman between 40 and 50 years old with glioma. The CDR3 reads CASSPFLGGSSYEQYF. CDR3 DNA: TGTGCCAGCTCACCGTTCCTGGGCGGGAGCAGCTACGAGCAGTACTTC. The entire variable domain, with the rest obtained from reference TRBV18 and TRBJ2-7, is as follows: NAGVMQNPRHLVRRRGQEARLRCSPMKGHSHVYWYRQLPEEGLKFMVYLQKENIIDESGMPKERFSAEFPKEGPSILRIQQVVRGDSAAYFCASSPFLGGSSYEQYFGPGTRLTVT.